Listed below are T cell receptor beta chains from one sample, sequenced in a study of early T cells in non-severe SARS-CoV-2 infection. One entry per CDR3 protein, called by TCRdb with MiXCR from the 5' RACE reads. Of 100,000 to 130,000 distinct CDR3 sequences listed, around an eighth are singletons. Sequencing was carried out using whole blood. The receptors originated from an adult who was a healthcare worker with PCR-confirmed SARS-CoV-2 infection or an uninfected control (not recorded which). Each CDR3 is given with its conserved first and last residue. D genes are given only for firm matches. Where a row states a size, it is once, few, many or the class of an expanded clone; other rows omit it.

v_gene	j_gene	abundance	d_gene	len	CDR3nt	CDR3aa
TRBV29-1	TRBJ1-1	few	-	12	TGCAGCGTTGCTATAGAGGGGTTTGCAGCTTTCTTT	CSVAIEGFAAFF
TRBV6-6	TRBJ1-4	few	-	12	TGTGCCAGCAGCCTAGCGGATGAAAAACTGTTTTTT	CASSLADEKLFF
TRBV29-1	TRBJ2-7	once	-	12	TGCAGCGCCCACGGGGGCTCCTACGAGCAGTACTTC	CSAHGGSYEQYF
TRBV3-1	TRBJ1-1	many	-	16	TGTGCCAGCAGCCAAGCCCCTGCAGGGTTGGGGACTGAAGCTTTCTTT	CASSQAPAGLGTEAFF
TRBV29-1	TRBJ2-5	few	-	14	TGCAGCGCCATTAGGGGGGACCCCCAAGAGACCCAGTACTTC	CSAIRGDPQETQYF
TRBV15	TRBJ1-1	many	TRBD1	17	TGTGCCACCAGCATGGGTGGGACAGGCGTTTCGAACACTGAAGCTTTCTTT	CATSMGGTGVSNTEAFF
TRBV12-3/TRBV12-4	TRBJ2-7	many	TRBD2	17	TGTGCCAGCAATCCCGGACTAGCGGGGGGTCACCCACACGAGCAGTACTTC	CASNPGLAGGHPHEQYF
TRBV13	TRBJ2-7	-	-	12	TGTGCCAGCAGATCTGACTCCTACGAGCAGTACTTC	CASRSDSYEQYF
TRBV3-1	TRBJ2-3	few	-	15	TGTGCCAGCAGCCAAGTCCAGGGATACACAGATACGCAGTATTTT	CASSQVQGYTDTQYF
TRBV28	TRBJ2-2	-	-	15	TGTGCCAGCACCAGTCTCCCCCATTACACCGGGGAGCTGTTTTTT	CASTSLPHYTGELFF
TRBV3-1	TRBJ1-3	-	-	15	TGTGCCAGCAGCCAAGAGGTAGTACGTTTGAACACCATATATTTT	CASSQEVVRLNTIYF
TRBV29-1	TRBJ2-2	many	TRBD1	16	TGCAGCGTCCTTCATGACAGGGACCATAACACCGGGGAGCTGTTTTTT	CSVLHDRDHNTGELFF
TRBV12-3/TRBV12-4	TRBJ2-1	few	-	15	TGTGCCAGCAGCCCTACTAGATCATACCACAATGAGCAGTTCTTC	CASSPTRSYHNEQFF
TRBV12-3/TRBV12-4	TRBJ1-5	-	-	14	TGTGCCAGCAGTCCCTCGTCTAACAATCAGCCCCAGCATTTT	CASSPSSNNQPQHF
TRBV3-1	TRBJ1-1	-	-	14	TGTGCCAGCAGCCAATATGACCCAGACACTGAAGCTTTCTTT	CASSQYDPDTEAFF
TRBV27	TRBJ1-5	many	-	15	TGTGCCAGCAGTTTGAGCGACGAAGGCAATCAGCCCCAGCATTTT	CASSLSDEGNQPQHF
TRBV2	TRBJ2-5	few	TRBD2	16	TGTGCCAGCAGTGAAGCGGCCCTTAGCGGGAGAGAGACCCAGTACTTC	CASSEAALSGRETQYF